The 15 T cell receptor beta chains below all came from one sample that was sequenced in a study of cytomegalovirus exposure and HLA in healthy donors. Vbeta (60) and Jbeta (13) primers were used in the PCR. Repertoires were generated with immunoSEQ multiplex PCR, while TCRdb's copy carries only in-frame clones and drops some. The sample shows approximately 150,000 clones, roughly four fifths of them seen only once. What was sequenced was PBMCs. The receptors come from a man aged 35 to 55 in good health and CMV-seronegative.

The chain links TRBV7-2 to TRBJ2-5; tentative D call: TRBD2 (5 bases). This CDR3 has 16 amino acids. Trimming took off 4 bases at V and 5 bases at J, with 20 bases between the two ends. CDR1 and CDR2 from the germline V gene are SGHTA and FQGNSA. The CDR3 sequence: CASSSLGSTPGETQYF. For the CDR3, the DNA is TGTGCCAGCAGCTCCTTGGGGAGCACGCCAGGTGAGACCCAGTACTTC. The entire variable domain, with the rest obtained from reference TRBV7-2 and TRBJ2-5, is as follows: GAGVSQSPSNKVTEKGKDVELRCDPISGHTALYWYRQSLGQGLEFLIYFQGNSAPDKSGLPSDRFSAERTGGSVSTLTIQRTQQEDSAVYLCASSSLGSTPGETQYFGPGTRLLVL.

The CDR3 sequence is CASSSGLAGEVYTQYF. The CDR3 DNA is TGCGCCAGCAGCTCGGGACTAGCGGGGGAGGTTTATACGCAGTATTTT. This chain uses TRBV5-1 with TRBJ2-3; 14 bases are a match to TRBD2. V lost 3 bases, J lost 7 bases, and 7 bases stayed unmatched. CDR3 size: 16 residues. Germline CDR1 is SGHRS and CDR2 is YFSETQ.

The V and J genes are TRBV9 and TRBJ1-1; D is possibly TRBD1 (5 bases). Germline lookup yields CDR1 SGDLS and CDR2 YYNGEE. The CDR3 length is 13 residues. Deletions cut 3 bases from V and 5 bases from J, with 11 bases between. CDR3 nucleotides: TGTGCCAGCAGCGCTGCAGGGAGGACTGAAGCTTTCTTT. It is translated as CASSAAGRTEAFF. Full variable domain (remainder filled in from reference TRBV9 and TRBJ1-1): DSGVTQTPKHLITATGQRVTLRCSPRSGDLSVYWYQQSLDQGLQFLIQYYNGEERAKGNILERFSAQQFPDLHSELNLSSLELGDSALYFCASSAAGRTEAFFGQGTRLTVV.

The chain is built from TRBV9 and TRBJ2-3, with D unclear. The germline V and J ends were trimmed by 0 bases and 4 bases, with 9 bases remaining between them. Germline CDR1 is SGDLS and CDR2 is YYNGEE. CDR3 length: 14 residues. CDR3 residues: CASSVAAGADTQYF. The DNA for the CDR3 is TGTGCCAGCAGCGTAGCGGCCGGAGCAGATACGCAGTATTTT.

The CDR3 reads CASSQGPVLRGAGETQYF. Here the CDR3 DNA reads TGTGCCAGCAGCCAAGGACCAGTTTTGCGGGGGGCGGGGGAGACCCAGTACTTC. V gene TRBV4-2 combines with J gene TRBJ2-5; 8 nucleotides line up with TRBD2. Germline V gives CDR1 LGHNA, CDR2 YNFKEQ. CDR3 length: 18 amino acids. V lost 1 base to trimming and J lost 5 bases; unmatched junction nucleotides: 15.

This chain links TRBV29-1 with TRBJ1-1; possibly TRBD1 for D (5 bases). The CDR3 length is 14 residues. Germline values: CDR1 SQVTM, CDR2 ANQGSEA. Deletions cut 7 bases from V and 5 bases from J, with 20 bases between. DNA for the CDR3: TGCAGCGCCATCGGAGGGGCGCTGGAAACTGAAGCTTTCTTT. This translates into CSAIGGALETEAFF.

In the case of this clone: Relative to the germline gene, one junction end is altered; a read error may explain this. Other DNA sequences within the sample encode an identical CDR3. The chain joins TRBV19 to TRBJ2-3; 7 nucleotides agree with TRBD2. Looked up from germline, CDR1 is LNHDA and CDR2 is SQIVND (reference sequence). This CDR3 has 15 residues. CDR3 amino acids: CASSGWGGYTDTQYF. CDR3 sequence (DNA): TGCGCCAGTAGTGGTTGGGGGGGGTACACAGATACGCAGTATTTT.

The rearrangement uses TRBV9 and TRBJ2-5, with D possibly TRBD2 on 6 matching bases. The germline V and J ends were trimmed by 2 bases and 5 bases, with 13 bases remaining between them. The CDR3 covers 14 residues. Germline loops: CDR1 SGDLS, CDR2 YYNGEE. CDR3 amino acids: CASSVSGGWETQYF. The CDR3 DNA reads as TGTGCCAGCAGCGTGAGTGGGGGGTGGGAGACCCAGTACTTC. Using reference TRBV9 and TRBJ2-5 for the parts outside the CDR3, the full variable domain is DSGVTQTPKHLITATGQRVTLRCSPRSGDLSVYWYQQSLDQGLQFLIQYYNGEERAKGNILERFSAQQFPDLHSELNLSSLELGDSALYFCASSVSGGWETQYFGPGTRLLVL.

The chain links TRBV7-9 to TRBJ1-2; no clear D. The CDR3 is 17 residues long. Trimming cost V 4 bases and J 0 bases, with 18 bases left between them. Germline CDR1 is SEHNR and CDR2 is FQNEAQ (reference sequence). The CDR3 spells CASSSGIIDWANYGYTF. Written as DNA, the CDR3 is TGTGCCAGCAGCTCCGGGATTATAGATTGGGCTAACTATGGCTACACCTTC.

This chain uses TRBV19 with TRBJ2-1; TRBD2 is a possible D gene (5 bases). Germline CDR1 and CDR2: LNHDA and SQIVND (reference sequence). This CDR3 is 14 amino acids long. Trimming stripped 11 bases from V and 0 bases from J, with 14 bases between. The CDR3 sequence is CASRSRGSYNEQFF. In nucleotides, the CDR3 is TGTGCCTCCCGGAGCCGGGGCTCCTACAATGAGCAGTTCTTC. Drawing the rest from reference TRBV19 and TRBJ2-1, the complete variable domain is DGGITQSPKYLFRKEGQNVTLSCEQNLNHDAMYWYRQDPGQGLRLIYYSQIVNDFQKGDIAEGYSVSREKKESFPLTVTSAQKNPTAFYLCASRSRGSYNEQFFGPGTRLTVL.

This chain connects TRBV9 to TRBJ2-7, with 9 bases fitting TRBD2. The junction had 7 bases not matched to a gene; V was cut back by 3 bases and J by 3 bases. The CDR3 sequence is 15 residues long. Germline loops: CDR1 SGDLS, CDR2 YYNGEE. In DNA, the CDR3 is TGTGCCAGCAGCGCCGCTAGCGGGGTGGTCTACGAGCAGTACTTC. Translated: CASSAASGVVYEQYF. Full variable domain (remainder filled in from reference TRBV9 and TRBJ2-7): DSGVTQTPKHLITATGQRVTLRCSPRSGDLSVYWYQQSLDQGLQFLIQYYNGEERAKGNILERFSAQQFPDLHSELNLSSLELGDSALYFCASSAASGVVYEQYFGPGTRLTVT.

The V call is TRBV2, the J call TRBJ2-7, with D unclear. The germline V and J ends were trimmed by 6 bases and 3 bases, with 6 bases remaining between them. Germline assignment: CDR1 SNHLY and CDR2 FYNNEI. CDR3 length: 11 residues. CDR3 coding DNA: TGTGCCAGCAGATCAGGCTACGAGCAGTACTTC. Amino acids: CASRSGYEQYF. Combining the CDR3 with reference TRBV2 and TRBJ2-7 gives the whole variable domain EPEVTQTPSHQVTQMGQEVILRCVPISNHLYFYWYRQILGQKVEFLVSFYNNEISEKSEIFDDQFSVERPDGSNFTLKIRSTKLEDSAMYFCASRSGYEQYFGPGTRLTVT.

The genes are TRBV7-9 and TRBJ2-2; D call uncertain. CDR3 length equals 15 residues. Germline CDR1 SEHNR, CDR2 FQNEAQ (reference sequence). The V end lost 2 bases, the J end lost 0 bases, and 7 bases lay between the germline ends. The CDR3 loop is CASSLFAANTGELFF. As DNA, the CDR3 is TGTGCCAGCAGCTTATTTGCAGCGAACACCGGGGAGCTGTTTTTT.

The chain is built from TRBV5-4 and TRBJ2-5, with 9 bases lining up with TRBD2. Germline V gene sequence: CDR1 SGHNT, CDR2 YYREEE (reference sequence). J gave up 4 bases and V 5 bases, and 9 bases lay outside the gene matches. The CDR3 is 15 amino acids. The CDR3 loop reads CASRTSGGTIETQYF. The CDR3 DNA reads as TGTGCCAGCAGGACCAGCGGGGGGACGATAGAGACCCAGTACTTC.

CDR3 sequence reads: CASTTGGFSGNTIYF. In DNA, the CDR3 is TGTGCCAGCACGACAGGGGGTTTCTCTGGAAACACCATATATTTT. This chain uses TRBV6-5 with TRBJ1-3, with 9 bases lining up with TRBD1. Losses at the gene ends were 7 bases for V and 0 bases for J; bases not matched to a gene: 4. This CDR3 is 15 amino acids long. Germline CDR1 and CDR2: MNHEY and SVGAGI.